These 25 T cell receptor beta chains share one sample of origin, sequenced in a study of post-analysis software for immune sequencing data. Study-wide results and limits: Controls showed lower frequencies than patients for 4 or 5 TRBV segments, and TRBV5-6, TRBV5-1 and TRBV20-1 were among these.

Tagging with unique molecular identifiers was a feature of the TCR beta cDNA libraries. TCRdb re-called the PCR reads with MiXCR, one entry per CDR3 protein. The table records about 820,000 distinct CDR3 sequences, roughly 58% of them present only once. No antigen has been assigned to these receptors. Sequences were obtained from blood. The receptors here all came from a girl between 10 and 17 years old with multiple sclerosis.

The chain links TRBV12-3 or TRBV12-4 to TRBJ2-7, with 11 bases aligning to TRBD2. V trimming: 3 bases; J trimming: 5 bases; junction bases outside the gene matches: 3. The length of the CDR3 is 14 residues. The CDR3 here is CASSFGGLADEQYF. The CDR3 bases are TGTGCCAGCAGTTTCGGGGGACTAGCGGACGAGCAGTACTTC.

The V gene is TRBV29-1, the J gene TRBJ2-3, with D uncertain. CDR3 length: 12 amino acids. Germline V gives CDR1 SQVTM, CDR2 ANQGSEA. V lost 7 bases and J lost 7, with 15 bases in between. The CDR3 spells CSDHTPRNTQYF. As DNA, the CDR3 is TGCAGCGACCACACGCCCAGGAATACGCAGTATTTT.

The table lists this clonotype with a count of one. The rearrangement joins TRBV5-6 to TRBJ1-4; D not certain. The V end was cut by 4 bases, the J end by 6 bases, with 16 bases between. The CDR3 runs 15 residues. CDR1 SGHDT and CDR2 YYEEEE come from the germline V gene. The CDR3 here is CASSRRGLGHEKLFF. CDR3 coding DNA: TGTGCCAGCAGCCGCCGCGGACTTGGGCATGAAAAACTGTTTTTT.

The V gene is TRBV7-2, the J gene TRBJ1-2; D gene uncertain. The germline CDR1 and CDR2 sequences are SGHTA and FQGNSA. The CDR3 has 12 residues. The ends were cut back, 5 bases at V and 8 bases at J, with 12 bases in the middle. The CDR3 is CASSPGSAGYTF. The CDR3 bases are TGTGCCAGCAGCCCGGGTTCGGCAGGCTACACCTTC.

Remarks on this clonotype: One end of the junction does not line up with germline, which may come from a read error. The chain recombines TRBV15 with TRBJ2-7, with D possibly TRBD1 on 5 matching bases. Germline CDR1 is LNHNV and CDR2 is YYDKDF (reference sequence). This CDR3 has 13 residues. CDR3 amino acids: CATGALLSNEQYF. The CDR3 nucleotides read TGTGCCACCGGGGCCCTTCTCTCCAACGAGCAGTACTTC.

This chain links TRBV10-3 with TRBJ2-7; 8 bases are shared with TRBD1. CDR1 is ENHRY and CDR2 is SYGVKD in the germline V gene. With V trimmed by 4 bases and J by 9 bases, 11 bases remained unmatched. This CDR3 region has 14 residues. CDR3: CAISAVTGVTVQYF. The CDR3 DNA follows: TGTGCCATCAGTGCTGTGACAGGGGTTACGGTGCAGTACTTC.

This chain links TRBV11-1 with TRBJ2-3, with 10 bases aligning to TRBD1. V shed 8 bases and J 0 bases; nucleotides not matched to a gene: 11. There are 17 residues in the CDR3. Germline V gene data show CDR1 as SGHAT and CDR2 as FQDESV (reference sequence). CDR3 nucleotide sequence: TGTGCCAGCTCCCCCGGGACAGGGGTTGGGAGCACAGATACGCAGTATTTT. Protein sequence: CASSPGTGVGSTDTQYF.

The chain is built from TRBV12-3 or TRBV12-4 and TRBJ2-3, with D possibly matching TRBD2 (6 bases). V was shortened by 5 bases and J by 7 bases, with 16 bases between the two germline ends. This CDR3 is 14 amino acids long. CDR3 in amino acids: CASSALQEGYTQYF. The DNA of the CDR3 is TGTGCCAGCAGTGCACTACAGGAGGGCTATACGCAGTATTTT.

The sample holds a few counts of this clonotype. This chain links TRBV3-1 with TRBJ2-5; TRBD2 agrees at 7 bases. CDR3 size: 13 residues. Germline lookup yields CDR1 LGHDT and CDR2 YNNKEL (reference sequence). Unmatched junction bases numbered 9, after V lost 3 bases and J lost 11 bases. As DNA, the CDR3 is TGTGCCAGCAGCCAGGGCCTCCGGGGGGAGCAGTACTTC. It specifies CASSQGLRGEQYF.

This clonotype turned up a few times. The chain recombines TRBV27 with TRBJ2-4, with 8 bases fitting TRBD2. The ends lost 3 bases at V and 0 bases at J; junction bases unmatched: 16. Germline values: CDR1 MNHEY, CDR2 SMNVEV (reference sequence). CDR3 length equals 20 residues. For the CDR3, the DNA is TGTGCCAGCAGTTTTCGCTGGCTAGCGGGCGATACTCTAGCCAAAAACATTCAGTACTTC. This gives the protein CASSFRWLAGDTLAKNIQYF.

The J gene is TRBJ2-5, the V gene TRBV9; tentatively, D is TRBD2 (5 bases). The closer fit of TRBJ2-7 to the DNA end suggests the J call may be wrong. In germline, CDR1 is SGDLS, CDR2 YYNGEE. This CDR3 spans 13 amino acids. The CDR3 protein is CASSARVGDEQYF. The CDR3 nucleotides are TGTGCCAGCAGCGCGCGGGTGGGAGACGAGCAGTACTTC.

The V call is TRBV4-1, the J call TRBJ2-5; tentative D call: TRBD2 (6 bases). CDR1 MGHRA and CDR2 YSYEKL come from the germline V gene. V was shortened by 0 bases and J by 11 bases, with 22 bases between the two germline ends. The CDR3 contains 16 residues. The CDR3, as DNA: TGCGCCAGCAGCCAAGAGGTCCCCAGCGCATCGGGAGAGCAGTACTTC. Its protein is CASSQEVPSASGEQYF.

CDR3 sequence (DNA): TGTGCCAGTTGTCTAGCGGGGGGGGATGAGCAGTTCTTC. Amino acids: CASCLAGGDEQFF. The chain carries TRBV5-5 and TRBJ2-1; 12 bases map to TRBD2. CDR1 is SGHKS, CDR2 YYEKEE, per germline (reference sequence). Unmatched junction bases numbered 5, after V lost 8 bases and J lost 8 bases. This CDR3 contains 13 residues. The full variable domain, completed using reference TRBV5-5 and TRBJ2-1, is DAGVTQSPTHLIKTRGQQVTLRCSPISGHKSVSWYQQVLGQGPQFIFQYYEKEERGRGNFPDRFSARQFPNYSSELNVNALLLGDSALYLCASCLAGGDEQFFGPGTRLTVL.

This clonotype has just a few counts. The chain is built from TRBV5-4 and TRBJ2-3; D remains ambiguous. This CDR3 contains 13 residues. V lost 4 bases to trimming and J lost 3 bases, with 9 bases between them. Germline V gene lookup returns CDR1 SGHNT and CDR2 YYREEE (reference sequence). The CDR3 protein is CASSLDATDTQYF. The CDR3 nucleotides are TGTGCCAGCAGCCTGGACGCAACAGATACGCAGTATTTT.

The rearrangement uses TRBV12-3 or TRBV12-4 and TRBJ1-5; D gene ambiguous. The CDR3 is made up of 14 amino acids. V was clipped by 4 bases and J by 0 bases, with 7 bases between them. The CDR3 DNA sequence: TGTGCCAGCAGTTACGGATATAGCAATCAGCCCCAGCATTTT. This gives the protein CASSYGYSNQPQHF.

This clonotype has a handful of counts. CDR3 DNA sequence: TGTGCCAGCAGCGCGACTCCGACAGACAGTTCTTTCTTT. Its protein is CASSATPTDSSFF. V and J are TRBV9 and TRBJ1-1, with TRBD1 as a possible D gene (5 bases). Germline assignment: CDR1 SGDLS and CDR2 YYNGEE. The CDR3 runs 13 residues. The V gene lost 3 bases and the J gene lost 12 bases, with 18 bases spanning the gap.

The J gene is TRBJ2-1, the V gene TRBV12-3 or TRBV12-4; perhaps TRBD2 as D (6 bases). The CDR3 is 18 residues long. V lost 5 bases, J lost 0 bases, and 20 bases lay in between. CDR3 sequence: CASSLGTGETSSYNEQFF. CDR3 sequence (DNA): TGTGCCAGCAGTCTCGGAACGGGAGAGACCAGCTCCTACAATGAGCAGTTCTTC.

J is TRBJ2-3 and V is TRBV20-1; 14 nucleotides line up with TRBD2. The germline gives CDR1 DFQATT, CDR2 SNEGSKA (reference sequence). The CDR3 has 16 amino acids. The ends lost 5 bases at V and 0 bases at J; junction bases unmatched: 4. CDR3 sequence reads: CSAGLAGGPSTDTQYF. CDR3 DNA sequence: TGCAGTGCTGGACTAGCGGGAGGCCCCAGCACAGATACGCAGTATTTT.

V and J are TRBV6-6 and TRBJ1-4; maybe TRBD1 (5 bases). The germline V and J ends were trimmed by 6 bases and 0 bases, with 11 bases remaining between them. CDR1 is MNHNY, CDR2 SVGAGI, per germline (reference sequence). This CDR3 spans 15 amino acids. Here the CDR3 DNA reads TGTGCCAGCAGGAGAGAGGGGACAACTAATGAAAAACTGTTTTTT. As protein: CASRREGTTNEKLFF.

The gene calls are TRBV6-1 and TRBJ2-5; D may be TRBD1 (6 bases). Germline assignment: CDR1 MNHNS and CDR2 SASEGT. CDR3 length equals 14 residues. The V end lost 4 bases, the J end lost 4 bases, and 13 bases lay between the germline ends. CDR3 in amino acids: CASSATGRRETQYF. DNA of the CDR3: TGTGCCAGCAGTGCAACAGGGCGACGAGAGACCCAGTACTTC.

This clonotype has a handful of counts. The chain couples TRBV7-6 to TRBJ2-5, with TRBD2 identical over 10 bases. The J call may be faulty, since TRBJ2-7 better matches the DNA end. Germline CDR1 reads SGHVS; CDR2 reads FNYEAQ. The CDR3 extends over 16 amino acids. CDR3 coding DNA: TGTGCCAGCAGTTGGACTAGCGGCCTTACCCCTTACGAGCAGTACTTC. This codes for CASSWTSGLTPYEQYF.

There are a few counts of this clonotype. The genes are TRBV5-1 and TRBJ1-2; D is ambiguous. Trimming removed 3 bases from V and 0 bases from J, with 12 bases in between. This CDR3 comprises 15 residues. Germline CDR1 reads SGHRS; CDR2 reads YFSETQ. Here the CDR3 DNA reads TGCGCCAGCAGCTCCGAGACTAAAGCTAACTATGGCTACACCTTC. Encoded protein: CASSSETKANYGYTF. Combining the CDR3 with reference TRBV5-1 and TRBJ1-2 gives the whole variable domain KAGVTQTPRYLIKTRGQQVTLSCSPISGHRSVSWYQQTPGQGLQFLFEYFSETQRNKGNFPGRFSGRQFSNSRSEMNVSTLELGDSALYLCASSSETKANYGYTFGSGTRLTVV.

This clonotype occurred a few times. The junction does not match germline at one end; this may be a read error. J is TRBJ2-5 and V is TRBV5-4; D perhaps matches TRBD2 (6 bases). This CDR3 is built from 15 residues. CDR1 and CDR2 from the germline V gene are SGHNT and YYREEE (reference sequence). CDR3: CASSLEGRGRETQCF. The CDR3 DNA sequence: TGTGCCAGCAGCTTGGAAGGGCGGGGAAGAGAGACCCAGTGCTTC.

The chain has TRBV29-1 and TRBJ2-7; 8 bases align to TRBD1. V dropped 3 bases and J dropped 3; count of bases not matched to a gene: 7. Looked up from germline, CDR1 is SQVTM and CDR2 is ANQGSEA. This CDR3 has 14 amino acids. CDR3 loop: CSVEDGQGSYEQYF. CDR3 sequence (DNA): TGCAGCGTTGAGGATGGACAGGGAAGCTACGAGCAGTACTTC.

V gene TRBV7-9 combines with J gene TRBJ1-2; 7 positions agree with TRBD1. Germline trimming cut 5 bases from V and 2 bases from J; bases unmatched to any gene: 11. The CDR3 extends over 16 amino acids. Germline V lookup: CDR1 SEHNR, CDR2 FQNEAQ (reference sequence). The CDR3 region has the DNA TGTGCCAGCAGCCCCACCGGGACAGTACACAACTATGGCTACACCTTC. Protein sequence: CASSPTGTVHNYGYTF.